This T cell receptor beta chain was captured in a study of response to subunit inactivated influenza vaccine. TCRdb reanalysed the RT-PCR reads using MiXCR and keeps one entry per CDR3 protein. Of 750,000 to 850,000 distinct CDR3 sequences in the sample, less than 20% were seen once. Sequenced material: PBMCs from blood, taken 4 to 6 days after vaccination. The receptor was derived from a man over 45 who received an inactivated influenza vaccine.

The CDR3 here is CASSSHGTGLAKNIQYF. Written as DNA, the CDR3 is TGTGCCAGCAGTTCCCACGGGACAGGGCTTGCCAAAAACATTCAGTACTTC. The chain joins TRBV25-1 to TRBJ2-4, with 9 bases matching TRBD1. The junction had 9 bases not matched to a gene; V was cut back by 5 bases and J by 1 base. Germline V lookup: CDR1 MGHDK, CDR2 SYGVNS. CDR3 length equals 17 residues.